This paragraph reports one T cell receptor beta chain. This sample includes further DNA sequences coding for the same CDR3. Profiling relied on immunoSEQ multiplex PCR, and the TCRdb table lists in-frame clones only, not all of them. Among over 200,000 clones listed, over 75% were seen once. The V gene's germline CDR1 is SGHAT and CDR2 FQNNGV. Trimming at V came to 5 bases and at J to 4 bases, leaving 3 bases not matched to a gene. The CDR3 length is 13 residues. This entry belongs to a study of blood T cell repertoires in COVID-19. In the study overall: The samples span acute and convalescent COVID-19 from the United States, Italy and Spain. PBMCs, B-cell-depleted T cells, or T cells provided the cDNA or gDNA that made up the material.

Symptom resolution, clearance, or two negative PCRs marked donors in Cohort 3 as recovered. What was sequenced was PBMCs or T cells enriched from blood (not recorded which). This chain connects TRBV11-2 to TRBJ1-1, with TRBD1 identical over 8 bases. The TCR originated in a man aged 35-49 years who had recovered from COVID-19. The CDR3 sequence: CASSLGQGTEAFF. The CDR3, as DNA: TGTGCCAGCAGCCTAGGACAGGGCACTGAAGCTTTCTTT.